This T cell receptor beta chain was recorded in a study of blood T cells in healthy people across ages. Overall study results and limits: It was not known whether donors were CMV positive (a possible confounder of expanded clonotype changes). PBMCs left unsorted prevented a conclusive naive versus antigen-experienced comparison.

There are 12 residues in the CDR3. The J segment lost 8 bases and the V segment lost 6 bases, leaving 6 bases of the junction unmatched. A second PCR of 7 to 11 cycles used a sample-barcoded 5' primer and a J-beta primer mix. TCRdb ran MiXCR on the 5' RACE reads and lists one entry per CDR3 protein. The repertoire has nearly 1 million distinct CDR3 sequences, around 54% of them found once; the top ten carry about a fifth. Of note for this clonotype: What it binds is unknown.

Each donor was a healthy Caucasian individual from Russia, aged roughly 6 to 90. Per sample, extraction of total RNA gave at least 5.5 micrograms in every case. The rearrangement links TRBV12-3 or TRBV12-4 to TRBJ1-2; 7 nucleotides align to TRBD1. The specimen was blood. This TCR came from an older woman in good health. The CDR3 nucleotides read TGTGCCAGCAGCCGACAGGGACCCGGCTACACCTTC. Encoded protein: CASSRQGPGYTF.